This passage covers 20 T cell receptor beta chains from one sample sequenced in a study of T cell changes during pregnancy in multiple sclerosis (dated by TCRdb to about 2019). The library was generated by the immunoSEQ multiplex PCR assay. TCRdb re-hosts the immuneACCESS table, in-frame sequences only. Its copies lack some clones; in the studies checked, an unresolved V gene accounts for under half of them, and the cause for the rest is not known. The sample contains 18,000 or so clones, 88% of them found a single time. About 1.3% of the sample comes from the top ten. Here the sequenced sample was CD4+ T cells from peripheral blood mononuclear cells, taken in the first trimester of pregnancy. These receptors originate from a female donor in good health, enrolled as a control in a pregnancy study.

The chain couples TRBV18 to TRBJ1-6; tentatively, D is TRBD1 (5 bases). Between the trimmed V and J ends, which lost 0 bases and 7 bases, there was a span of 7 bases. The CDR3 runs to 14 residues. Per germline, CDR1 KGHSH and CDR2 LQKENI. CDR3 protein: CASSPPGGNSPLHF. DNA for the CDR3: TGTGCCAGCTCACCACCGGGGGGGAATTCACCCCTCCACTTT.

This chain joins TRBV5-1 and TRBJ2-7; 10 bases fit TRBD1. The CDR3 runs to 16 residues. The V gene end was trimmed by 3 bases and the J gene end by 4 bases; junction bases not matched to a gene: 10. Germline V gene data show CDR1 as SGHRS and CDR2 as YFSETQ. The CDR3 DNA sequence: TGCGCCAGCAGCTATGACCGGGACAGGGGTTCATACGAGCAGTACTTC. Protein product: CASSYDRDRGSYEQYF.

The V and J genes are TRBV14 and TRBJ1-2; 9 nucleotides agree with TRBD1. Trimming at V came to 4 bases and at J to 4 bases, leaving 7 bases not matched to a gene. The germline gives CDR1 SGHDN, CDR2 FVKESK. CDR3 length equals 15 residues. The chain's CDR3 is CASSRGTGWAYGYTF. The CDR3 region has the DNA TGTGCCAGCAGCCGAGGGACAGGGTGGGCCTATGGCTACACCTTC.

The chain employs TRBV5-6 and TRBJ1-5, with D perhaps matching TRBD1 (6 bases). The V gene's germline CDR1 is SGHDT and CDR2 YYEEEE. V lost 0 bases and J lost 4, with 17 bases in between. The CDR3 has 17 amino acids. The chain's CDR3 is CASSLGQEVGRNQPQHF. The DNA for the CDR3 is TGTGCCAGCAGCTTGGGACAGGAGGTTGGTAGGAATCAGCCCCAGCATTTT.

The DNA for the CDR3 is TGTGCCACCGTAGCCTCCAGGGGGGAGAATTCACCCCTCCACTTT. Translating it yields CATVASRGENSPLHF. The rearrangement links TRBV6-5 to TRBJ1-6; TRBD1 matches at 7 bases. This CDR3 comprises 15 residues. The germline V gene encodes CDR1 MNHEY and CDR2 SVGAGI. The junction had 13 bases not matched to a gene; V was cut back by 10 bases and J by 7 bases.

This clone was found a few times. The CDR3 spells CASSPSSYNSPLHF. The CDR3, as DNA: TGTGCCAGTTCTCCCTCCTCCTATAATTCACCCCTCCACTTT. The rearrangement uses TRBV19 and TRBJ1-6, with D unclear. The CDR3 sequence is 14 residues long. The germline V gene encodes CDR1 LNHDA and CDR2 SQIVND (reference sequence). The V and J ends lost 8 bases and 0 bases respectively, with 8 bases between them.

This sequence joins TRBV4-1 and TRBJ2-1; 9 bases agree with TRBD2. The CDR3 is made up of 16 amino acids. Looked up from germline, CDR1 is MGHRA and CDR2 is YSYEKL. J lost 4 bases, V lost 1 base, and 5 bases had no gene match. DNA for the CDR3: TGCGCCAGCAGCCAAGTCCCGACTAGCGGATACAATGAGCAGTTCTTC. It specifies CASSQVPTSGYNEQFF.

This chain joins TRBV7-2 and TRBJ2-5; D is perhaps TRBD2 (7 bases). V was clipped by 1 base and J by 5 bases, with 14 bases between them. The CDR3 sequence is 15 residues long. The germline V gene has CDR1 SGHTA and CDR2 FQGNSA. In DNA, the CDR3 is TGTGCCAGCAGCTTAGAGGCGGGGGCCGCGGAGACCCAGTACTTC. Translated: CASSLEAGAAETQYF.

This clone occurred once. The CDR3 DNA reads as TGTGCCAGCAGCATACTCACAGGGAACACTGAAGCTTTCTTT. Its protein is CASSILTGNTEAFF. The chain couples TRBV11-2 to TRBJ1-1; TRBD1 is a possible D gene (5 bases). V shed 5 bases and J shed 1 base, with 11 bases lying between them. This CDR3 comprises 14 residues. Looked up from germline, CDR1 is SGHAT and CDR2 is FQNNGV.

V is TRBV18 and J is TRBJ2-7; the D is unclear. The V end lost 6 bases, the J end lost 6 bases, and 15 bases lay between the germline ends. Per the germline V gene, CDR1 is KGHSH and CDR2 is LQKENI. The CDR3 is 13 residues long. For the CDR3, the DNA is TGTGCCAGCTCCCCCCGTGAAGGAGCCGAGCAGTACTTC. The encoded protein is CASSPREGAEQYF.

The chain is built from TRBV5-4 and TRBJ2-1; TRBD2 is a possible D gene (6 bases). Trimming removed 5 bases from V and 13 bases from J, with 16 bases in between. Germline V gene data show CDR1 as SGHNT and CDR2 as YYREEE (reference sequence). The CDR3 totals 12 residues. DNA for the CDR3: TGTGCCAGCAGTCAGGTAGGAGGGAATCAGTTCTTC. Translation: CASSQVGGNQFF. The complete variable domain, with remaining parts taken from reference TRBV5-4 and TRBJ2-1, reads ETGVTQSPTHLIKTRGQQVTLRCSSQSGHNTVSWYQQALGQGPQFIFQYYREEENGRGNFPPRFSGLQFPNYSSELNVNALELDDSALYLCASSQVGGNQFFGPGTRLTVL.

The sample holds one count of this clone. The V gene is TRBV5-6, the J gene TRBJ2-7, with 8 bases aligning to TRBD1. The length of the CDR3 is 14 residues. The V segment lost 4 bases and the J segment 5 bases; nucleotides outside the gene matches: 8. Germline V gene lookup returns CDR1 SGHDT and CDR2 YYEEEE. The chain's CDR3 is CASSLAGGSNEQYF. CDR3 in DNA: TGTGCCAGCAGCCTGGCAGGGGGCTCTAACGAGCAGTACTTC.

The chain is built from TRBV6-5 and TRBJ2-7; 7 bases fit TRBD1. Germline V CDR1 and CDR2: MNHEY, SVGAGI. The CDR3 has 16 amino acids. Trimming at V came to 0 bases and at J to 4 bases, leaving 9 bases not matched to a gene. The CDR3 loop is CASSYSNVRGNYEQYF. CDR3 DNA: TGTGCCAGCAGTTACTCGAATGTCAGGGGGAATTACGAGCAGTACTTC.

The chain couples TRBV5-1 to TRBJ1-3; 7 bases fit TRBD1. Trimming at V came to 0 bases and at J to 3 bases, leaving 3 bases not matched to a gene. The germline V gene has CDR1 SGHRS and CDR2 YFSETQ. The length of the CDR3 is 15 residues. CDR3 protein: CASSLEGAYGNTIYF. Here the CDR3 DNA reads TGCGCCAGCAGCTTGGAGGGGGCGTATGGAAACACCATATATTTT.

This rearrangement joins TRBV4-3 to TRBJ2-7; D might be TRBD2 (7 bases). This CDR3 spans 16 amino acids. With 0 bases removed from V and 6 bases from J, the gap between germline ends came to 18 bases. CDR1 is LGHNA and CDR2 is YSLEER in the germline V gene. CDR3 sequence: CASSQDLGGGLREQYF. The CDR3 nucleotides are TGCGCCAGCAGCCAAGATCTGGGGGGGGGCCTGCGCGAGCAGTACTTC.

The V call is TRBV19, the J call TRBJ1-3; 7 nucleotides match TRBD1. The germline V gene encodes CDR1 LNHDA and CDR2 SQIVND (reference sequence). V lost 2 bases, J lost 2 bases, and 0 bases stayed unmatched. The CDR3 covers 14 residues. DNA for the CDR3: TGTGCCAGTAGTATACAGGGGGCTGGAAACACCATATATTTT. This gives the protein CASSIQGAGNTIYF.

This CDR3 reads CASSPGTNEAFF. As DNA, the CDR3 is TGTGCCAGCAGCCCGGGGACTAATGAAGCTTTCTTT. The chain recombines TRBV7-8 with TRBJ1-1, with D tentatively TRBD1 (5 bases). The V end lost 5 bases, the J end lost 7 bases, and 11 bases lay between the germline ends. This CDR3 spans 12 amino acids. Germline V gives CDR1 SGHVS, CDR2 FQNEAQ.

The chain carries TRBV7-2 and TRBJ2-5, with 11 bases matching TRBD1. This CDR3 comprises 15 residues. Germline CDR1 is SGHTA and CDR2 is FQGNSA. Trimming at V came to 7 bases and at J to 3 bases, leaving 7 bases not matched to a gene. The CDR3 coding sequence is TGTGCCAGCACCATCGGACAGGGGGCCAAAGAGACCCAGTACTTC. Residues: CASTIGQGAKETQYF.

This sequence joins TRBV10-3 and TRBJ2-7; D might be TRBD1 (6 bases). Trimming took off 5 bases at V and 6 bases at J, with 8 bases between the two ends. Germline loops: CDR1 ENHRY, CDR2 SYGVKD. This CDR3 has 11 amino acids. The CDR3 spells CAISLTGEQYF. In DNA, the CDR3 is TGTGCCATCAGTTTGACAGGCGAGCAGTACTTC.

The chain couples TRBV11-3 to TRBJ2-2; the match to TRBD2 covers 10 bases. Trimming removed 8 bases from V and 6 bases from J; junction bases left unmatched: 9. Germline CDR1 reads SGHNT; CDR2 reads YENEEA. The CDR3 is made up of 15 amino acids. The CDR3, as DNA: TGTGCCAGCTTGATGAGCGGGGGGGCCCCCGGGGAGCTGTTTTTT. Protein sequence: CASLMSGGAPGELFF.